These T cell receptor beta chains were read from a single sample in a study of tumor-infiltrating lymphocytes in primary liver carcinoma. MiXCR, applied by TCRdb to the multiplex PCR reads, yields one record per CDR3 protein. The sample records 300,000 to 400,000 distinct CDR3 sequences, 65% being singletons. The sample was peripheral blood. These receptors were taken from a man aged 35 to 55 with primary liver carcinoma and hepatitis B virus infection. The CDR3 runs from the conserved cysteine through the conserved F or W. Each record gives: CDR3 DNA, CDR3 protein, clone size, V gene, D gene, J gene. A D gene is named only where the DNA matches it firmly. Clone sizes are given selectively: once, few, many, or a class where the clone is expanded.

CDR3nt: TGTGCCAGCAGCCACTCAGGGGAAAATTCACCCATCCACTTT
CDR3aa: CASSHSGENSPIHF
abundance: -
v_gene: TRBV14
d_gene: -
j_gene: TRBJ1-6

CDR3nt: TGTGCCAGCCTTGGTCGGGGGGCGGGTCAGCCCCAGCATTTT
CDR3aa: CASLGRGAGQPQHF
abundance: -
v_gene: TRBV6-6
d_gene: -
j_gene: TRBJ1-5

CDR3nt: TGTGCCAGCAGCCCCCGGGGTGGGGGGGCCTACGAGCAGTACTTC
CDR3aa: CASSPRGGGAYEQYF
abundance: many
v_gene: TRBV6-1
d_gene: TRBD2
j_gene: TRBJ2-7

CDR3nt: TGTGCCTGGAGTCGAGAGTCGGGCCGTCCTTACAATGAGCAGTTCTTC
CDR3aa: CAWSRESGRPYNEQFF
abundance: -
v_gene: TRBV30
d_gene: -
j_gene: TRBJ2-1

CDR3nt: TGTACCAGCAGTGAACAGGGTGTTCGGGCTTTCTTT
CDR3aa: CTSSEQGVRAFF
abundance: -
v_gene: TRBV12-3/TRBV12-4
d_gene: -
j_gene: TRBJ1-1

CDR3nt: TGTGCCAGCAGTGGACGACAGGGTATTAGCAATCAGCACCAGCATTTT
CDR3aa: CASSGRQGISNQHQHF
abundance: few
v_gene: TRBV6-1
d_gene: TRBD1
j_gene: TRBJ1-5

CDR3nt: TGTGCCAGCAACCCAACAGGGGGCCCAGAGACCCAGTACTTC
CDR3aa: CASNPTGGPETQYF
abundance: -
v_gene: TRBV7-3
d_gene: TRBD1
j_gene: TRBJ2-5

CDR3nt: TGCGCCAGCAGCTTGATTGGTATCGGCACCGGGGAGCTGTTTTTT
CDR3aa: CASSLIGIGTGELFF
abundance: few
v_gene: TRBV5-1
d_gene: -
j_gene: TRBJ2-2

CDR3nt: TGTGCCAGCAGCTTAACTGTAGGCCGGGATACGCAGTATTTT
CDR3aa: CASSLTVGRDTQYF
abundance: once
v_gene: TRBV7-3
d_gene: -
j_gene: TRBJ2-3

CDR3nt: TGCGCCAGCAGCCAAGATGGTGGACAGGATGGCATTCAGTACTTC
CDR3aa: CASSQDGGQDGIQYF
abundance: -
v_gene: TRBV4-3
d_gene: TRBD1
j_gene: TRBJ2-4

CDR3nt: TGCGCCAACAGCCAAGAGACCCCCGGGGAGCTGTTTTTT
CDR3aa: CANSQETPGELFF
abundance: -
v_gene: TRBV4-1
d_gene: -
j_gene: TRBJ2-2

CDR3nt: TGTGACAGCAGTCAGGTCCCGGGACAGGGAAGCTCCTACAATGAGCAGTTCTTC
CDR3aa: CDSSQVPGQGSSYNEQFF
abundance: -
v_gene: TRBV5-6
d_gene: TRBD1
j_gene: TRBJ2-1

CDR3nt: TGTGCCAGCAGTCTTCGAAGGGGGAAGGGGCAGTCCCAGCATTTT
CDR3aa: CASSLRRGKGQSQHF
abundance: -
v_gene: TRBV6-5
d_gene: -
j_gene: TRBJ1-5

CDR3nt: TGTGCCAGCAGCCAAGCGGGGGGTCTCCCCTCTGGGACCAACGTCCTGACTTTC
CDR3aa: CASSQAGGLPSGTNVLTF
abundance: -
v_gene: TRBV14
d_gene: TRBD2
j_gene: TRBJ2-6

CDR3nt: TGTGCCTGGACTCCTAGCGTGAGCACCGGGGAGCTATTTTTT
CDR3aa: CAWTPSVSTGELFF
abundance: -
v_gene: TRBV30
d_gene: -
j_gene: TRBJ2-2

CDR3nt: TGTGCCAGCAGCTTAAGAGGGAAGGCCCAGTACTTC
CDR3aa: CASSLRGKAQYF
abundance: medium-sized
v_gene: TRBV11-1
d_gene: -
j_gene: TRBJ2-5

CDR3nt: TGTGTCAGCAGGATTGGGACGCCCGGTCATCAGCCCCAGCATTTT
CDR3aa: CVSRIGTPGHQPQHF
abundance: -
v_gene: TRBV28
d_gene: -
j_gene: TRBJ1-5

CDR3nt: TGTGCCATCAGCCCTTACCAGGGGGTCGCGAGCACCGGGGAGCTGTTTTTT
CDR3aa: CAISPYQGVASTGELFF
abundance: -
v_gene: TRBV10-3
d_gene: TRBD1
j_gene: TRBJ2-2

CDR3nt: TGTGCCAGCAGTCCGCTCACGACAGCAACGCTAACCGAGCAGTACTTC
CDR3aa: CASSPLTTATLTEQYF
abundance: many
v_gene: TRBV6-1
d_gene: -
j_gene: TRBJ2-7

CDR3nt: TGTGCCAGCAAGGCGGCGCAGGTAGTAGGCGAGCAGTACTTC
CDR3aa: CASKAAQVVGEQYF
abundance: -
v_gene: TRBV28
d_gene: -
j_gene: TRBJ2-7

CDR3nt: TGTGCCGGTAGCCTCCTAGGTGGTGGGCAGGGCCCCTACGAGCAGTACTTC
CDR3aa: CAGSLLGGGQGPYEQYF
abundance: once
v_gene: TRBV5-5
d_gene: -
j_gene: TRBJ2-7

CDR3nt: TGTACCAGCAGTACCCCAGACTATGTGGACTACGAGCACTACTTC
CDR3aa: CTSSTPDYVDYEHYF
abundance: -
v_gene: TRBV6-5
d_gene: -
j_gene: TRBJ2-7

CDR3nt: TGTGCCCGCAGCTCACGCCTTCGGTCTAGCGAGAGGAGCAATGAGCAGTTCTTC
CDR3aa: CARSSRLRSSERSNEQFF
abundance: -
v_gene: TRBV7-9
d_gene: -
j_gene: TRBJ2-1

CDR3nt: TGCGCCAGCAGAGAGACCGGAGAGACCCAGTACTTC
CDR3aa: CASRETGETQYF
abundance: few
v_gene: TRBV5-1
d_gene: -
j_gene: TRBJ2-5

CDR3nt: TGTGCCAGCAGTGGCAGGGGTTCCTCCTACGAGCAGTACTTC
CDR3aa: CASSGRGSSYEQYF
abundance: -
v_gene: TRBV25-1
d_gene: -
j_gene: TRBJ2-7

CDR3nt: TGTGCCAGCAGTTACAGGGAGTCCGTCCAAGAGACCCAGTACTTC
CDR3aa: CASSYRESVQETQYF
abundance: few
v_gene: TRBV7-9
d_gene: -
j_gene: TRBJ2-5

CDR3nt: TGCAGCGTAGACGGACTAGCGGGAGAGGATATGCAATATTTT
CDR3aa: CSVDGLAGEDMQYF
abundance: -
v_gene: TRBV29-1
d_gene: TRBD2
j_gene: TRBJ2-3

CDR3nt: TGTGCCAGCAGCGTACTAGCGGGAGTAGAGACCCAGTACTTC
CDR3aa: CASSVLAGVETQYF
abundance: many
v_gene: TRBV12-3/TRBV12-4
d_gene: TRBD2
j_gene: TRBJ2-5

CDR3nt: TGTGCCAGCAGCTTGGGCAGGGGGGTGGTTCAGCCCCAGCATTTT
CDR3aa: CASSLGRGVVQPQHF
abundance: -
v_gene: TRBV5-6
d_gene: TRBD1
j_gene: TRBJ1-5

CDR3nt: TGTGTCAGTAGGTTAGGATTGGGGGACGGCACCGGGGAGCTGTTTTTT
CDR3aa: CVSRLGLGDGTGELFF
abundance: -
v_gene: TRBV11-2
d_gene: -
j_gene: TRBJ2-2